The 18 T cell receptor beta chains listed next were all sequenced from one sample in a study of cytomegalovirus exposure and HLA in healthy donors (dated by TCRdb to about 2017). The library was made by the immunoSEQ multiplex PCR assay. The multiplex PCR relied on a mix of 60 forward primers for TCR Vbeta segments and 13 reverse primers for TCR Jbeta segments. Imported from immuneACCESS, the table was reduced by TCRdb to in-frame sequences with V and J called. These copies leave out some clones; in studies compared against another copy, an unresolved V gene accounts for under half, and the cause of the remainder is not known. In all, the sample holds 210,000 or so clones, and around 89% of those were seen once. The ten largest clones take up roughly 1% of the sample. Sequenced sample: PBMCs. The receptors shown here come from a woman aged 18-29 years in good health and CMV-seronegative.

This clone was picked up one time. CDR3 sequence (DNA): TGTGCCAGCAGCACATCTGGCACCAACCAAGAGACCCAGTACTTC. Translated: CASSTSGTNQETQYF. The rearrangement uses TRBV11-2 and TRBJ2-5; D uncertain. V was shortened by 5 bases and J by 0 bases, with 13 bases between the two germline ends. CDR1 and CDR2 (germline): SGHAT, FQNNGV. The CDR3 extends over 15 amino acids.

The J gene is TRBJ2-2, the V gene TRBV27, with TRBD1 identical over 8 bases. V trimming: 4 bases; J trimming: 5 bases; junction bases outside the gene matches: 3. Germline lookup yields CDR1 MNHEY and CDR2 SMNVEV (reference sequence). The CDR3 sequence is 14 residues long. Written as DNA, the CDR3 is TGTGCCAGCAGTTACCACAGGGGGACCGGGGAGCTGTTTTTT. Its translation: CASSYHRGTGELFF.

This rearrangement joins TRBV29-1 to TRBJ2-5, with D possibly matching TRBD2 (5 bases). The J call may be incorrect, as the DNA end agrees better with TRBJ2-7. The CDR3 extends over 15 amino acids. Germline assignment: CDR1 SQVTM and CDR2 ANQGSEA. CDR3 residues: CSVTRTYLSSYEQYF. As DNA, the CDR3 is TGCAGCGTTACCCGGACTTATCTCTCCTCCTACGAGCAGTACTTC.

The V gene is TRBV20-1, the J gene TRBJ1-2; a weak D match, TRBD1 (5 bases). V was clipped by 6 bases and J by 9 bases, with 11 bases between them. This CDR3 has 10 residues. CDR1 is DFQATT, CDR2 SNEGSKA, per germline (reference sequence). The CDR3 DNA follows: TGCAGTGCCCTCAGGGCTAGCTACACCTTC. Amino acid sequence: CSALRASYTF.

V is TRBV5-6 and J is TRBJ2-4; tentatively, D is TRBD2 (5 bases). The V gene's germline CDR1 is SGHDT and CDR2 YYEEEE. The ends were cut back, 7 bases at V and 1 base at J, with 12 bases in the middle. The length of the CDR3 is 14 residues. CDR3 amino acids: CASFRGFAKNIQYF. The CDR3, as DNA: TGTGCCAGCTTCCGGGGATTTGCCAAAAACATTCAGTACTTC.

The V gene is TRBV4-3, the J gene TRBJ2-1, with 14 bases aligning to TRBD2. V gave up 1 base and J gave up 5 bases; unmatched junction bases: 10. Germline V CDR1 and CDR2: LGHNA, YSLEER. The CDR3 has 19 amino acids. The CDR3 DNA reads as TGCGCCAGCAGCCAAGGACTAGCGGGGGGGCGTTTTACTAACAATGAGCAGTTCTTC. It yields the protein CASSQGLAGGRFTNNEQFF.

The rearrangement uses TRBV11-3 and TRBJ2-2; D is uncertain. Trimming removed 0 bases at V and 1 base at J, with 6 bases between. The germline gives CDR1 SGHNT, CDR2 YENEEA. This CDR3 is built from 15 residues. DNA of the CDR3: TGTGCCAGCAGCTTAGACAGACTGAACACCGGGGAGCTGTTTTTT. Amino acid sequence: CASSLDRLNTGELFF. The entire variable domain, with the rest obtained from reference TRBV11-3 and TRBJ2-2, is as follows: EAGVVQSPRYKIIEKKQPVAFWCNPISGHNTLYWYLQNLGQGPELLIRYENEEAVDDSQLPKDRFSAERLKGVDSTLKIQPAELGDSAVYLCASSLDRLNTGELFFGEGSRLTVL.

The rearrangement links TRBV4-3 to TRBJ2-5, with 9 bases matching TRBD1. This CDR3 contains 15 residues. J lost 4 bases, V lost 5 bases, and 8 bases had no gene match. CDR1 and CDR2 (germline): LGHNA, YSLEER. CDR3 DNA sequence: TGCGCCAGCAGCGAAGTCGAGACAGGGGGAGAGACCCAGTACTTC. Amino acids: CASSEVETGGETQYF.

The genes are TRBV18 and TRBJ1-1; the D is unclear. Trimming removed 6 bases at V and 2 bases at J, with 10 bases between. Germline lookup yields CDR1 KGHSH and CDR2 LQKENI. The CDR3 is 13 amino acids. The chain's CDR3 is CASSPFGNTEAFF. DNA of the CDR3: TGTGCCAGCTCGCCGTTTGGCAACACTGAAGCTTTCTTT.

The chain combines TRBV21-1 with TRBJ1-4. TRBV21-1 is an annotated pseudogene. This CDR3 comprises 15 residues. The chain's CDR3 is CASSKRGKVLEKLFF. The DNA of the CDR3 is TGTGCCAGCAGCAAACGAGGGAAGGTACTAGAAAAACTGTTTTTT.

This chain connects TRBV10-3 to TRBJ1-5, with 7 bases aligning to TRBD1. This CDR3 comprises 13 residues. The J segment lost 4 bases and the V segment lost 7 bases, leaving 4 bases of the junction unmatched. The V gene's germline CDR1 is ENHRY and CDR2 SYGVKD. Written as DNA, the CDR3 is TGTGCCATCAATCAGGGGGTTAATCAGCCCCAGCATTTT. It yields the protein CAINQGVNQPQHF.

The CDR3 region is CASSLAQRGGRTGELFF. The CDR3 DNA is TGTGCCAGCAGCTTGGCTCAGCGGGGGGGTCGCACCGGGGAGCTGTTTTTT. The chain links TRBV5-4 to TRBJ2-2; TRBD2 agrees at 10 bases. Germline V lookup: CDR1 SGHNT, CDR2 YYREEE (reference sequence). The CDR3 length is 17 residues. J was trimmed by 4 bases and V by 0 bases; bases with no gene match: 6.

The chain carries TRBV6-5 and TRBJ2-7; unclear D gene. The ends were cut back, 0 bases at V and 6 bases at J, with 9 bases in the middle. There are 13 residues in the CDR3. CDR1 and CDR2 from the germline V gene are MNHEY and SVGAGI. The CDR3 loop is CASSYSPVSEQYF. The CDR3 coding sequence is TGTGCCAGCAGTTACTCGCCAGTTTCCGAGCAGTACTTC.

The chain uses TRBV5-4 and TRBJ2-3; 8 bases agree with TRBD2. Per the germline V gene, CDR1 is SGHNT and CDR2 is YYREEE (reference sequence). V trimming: 3 bases; J trimming: 0 bases; junction bases outside the gene matches: 3. CDR3 length: 15 amino acids. The CDR3 loop reads CASSSGGGSTDTQYF. The CDR3 DNA reads as TGTGCCAGCAGCTCGGGGGGGGGTAGCACAGATACGCAGTATTTT. Full variable domain (missing parts from reference TRBV5-4 and TRBJ2-3): ETGVTQSPTHLIKTRGQQVTLRCSSQSGHNTVSWYQQALGQGPQFIFQYYREEENGRGNFPPRFSGLQFPNYSSELNVNALELDDSALYLCASSSGGGSTDTQYFGPGTRLTVL.

This clone was seen once. The chain carries TRBV7-3 and TRBJ2-3; 7 bases align to TRBD2. V trimming: 4 bases; J trimming: 5 bases; junction bases outside the gene matches: 9. This CDR3 comprises 15 residues. Germline lookup yields CDR1 SGHTA and CDR2 FQGTGA. The CDR3 DNA reads as TGTGCCAGCAGCTCCGGGACTACCAATAGAGATACGCAGTATTTT. This sequence encodes CASSSGTTNRDTQYF.

The V and J genes are TRBV4-2 and TRBJ2-7; no firm D call. Per germline, CDR1 LGHNA and CDR2 YNFKEQ. Trimming left V 4 bases short and J 4 bases short, with 14 bases between. This CDR3 is 14 amino acids long. The CDR3 sequence: CASSPGSTNYEQYF. In nucleotides, the CDR3 is TGTGCCAGCAGCCCCGGATCAACTAATTACGAGCAGTACTTC.

V usage is TRBV4-1 and J usage is TRBJ1-1; D is uncertain. Trimming removed 0 bases from V and 2 bases from J, with 10 bases in between. Looked up from germline, CDR1 is MGHRA and CDR2 is YSYEKL. The CDR3 covers 15 residues. In nucleotides, the CDR3 is TGCGCCAGCAGCCAAGAGCCGCGGTTAAACACTGAAGCTTTCTTT. Encoded protein: CASSQEPRLNTEAFF.

In this sample, this clone turned up a few times. J is TRBJ2-3 and V is TRBV6-4; TRBD2 matches at 10 bases. The CDR3 runs to 15 residues. With 4 bases clipped from V and 1 base from J, the junction kept 2 bases outside the gene matches. The germline CDR1 and CDR2 sequences are MRHNA and SNTAGT. CDR3 loop: CASSAGTSGTDTQYF. The DNA of the CDR3 is TGTGCCAGCAGTGCCGGGACTAGCGGCACAGATACGCAGTATTTT.